The entry below gives a single T cell receptor beta chain sequence along with its context. This clone was observed a single time. Its specific antigen is unknown. The record has no base qualities; no much larger clone is one base away. Each collaborating institution followed its own protocols to collect whole blood in K2EDTA tubes. For TCRbeta analysis, collaborators shipped samples in one of three forms: frozen whole blood, isolated PBMCs, or DNA extracted from either of those sample types. The immunoSEQ Assay, a bias-controlled multiplex PCR, was used to amplify TCRbeta CDR3 regions from genomic DNA. On the study's bioinformatics: Within the assay, amplification of reference gene primers was used to estimate how many nucleated cells each sample contained. To quantify the absolute abundance of each unique TCRbeta CDR3 rearrangement, sequence reads were collapsed and filtered. Productive Simpson clonality was computed per sample as the square root of Simpson's diversity index over productive rearrangements. In TCRdb, the immuneACCESS table is reduced to in-frame sequences with V and J assigned. These tables do not hold every clone; where another copy was compared, an unresolved V gene accounts for under half, and the others remain unexplained. V and J calls and clone size are those listed in that table; D and trimming were worked out from the DNA. This sample has about 120,000 clones in its table, and approximately 87% of those were observed once. The ten largest clones represent 7.5% to 8% of the sample.

This specimen belongs to a study of blood T cell repertoires in COVID-19 (dated by TCRdb to 2018 to 2020). For the wider study: Collaborator samples came from the United States, Italy and Spain and covered acute and convalescent phases of COVID-19. The prospective study material was composed of cDNA or gDNA derived from T cells, B-cell-depleted T cells, or PBMCs. Subjects who had been exposed to COVID-19, were actively infected with it, or had recovered from it provided the deeply sampled blood TCRbeta repertoires that made up the dataset. The repertoires were made available in a free public database intended to serve as a resource for research on the immune response to SARS-CoV-2. The samples were drawn from two sources: the first 160 participants of the ongoing ImmuneRACE study, and 1,254 subjects contributed by 6 global collaborators. Sample metadata almost always included a de-identified subject ID, COVID-19 status, age in years and sex. Where available, HLA class I and class II types were obtained from metadata supplied by the sample provider rather than from assay-based typing. General study outcomes and caveats: The quantity of clinical and demographic metadata differed by source and by participant and was supplied without curation.

This receptor was obtained from a man aged 45-60 years with acute or convalescent COVID-19. Material: peripheral blood.

The CDR3 corresponds to CASSIQASPSGELFF. The nucleotide sequence reads TGTGCCAGTAGTATACAGGCTTCCCCCTCCGGGGAGCTGTTTTTT. The rearranged chain carries TRBV19 and TRBJ2-2; the D gene cannot be resolved reliably. V was cut back by 2 bases and J by 6 bases, leaving a gap of 13 bases between them. CDR1 and CDR2 are read off the germline V gene (reference sequence) as LNHDA and SQIVND. From the cysteine through the phenylalanine, the CDR3 covers 15 amino acids. Of the read, only the CDR3 DNA is kept; its 45 bases are in frame from base 1.